Listed below are T cell receptor beta chains from one sample, sequenced in a study of molecular identifiers for immune sequencing clone quantification. MiXCR, applied by TCRdb to the PCR reads, yields one record per CDR3 protein. The sample has about 510,000 distinct CDR3 sequences; around 23% are singletons. Source material: naive CD8+ T cells from blood, with Jurkat cell RNA spiked in. These receptors all stem from a human donor in good health. Some libraries in this study had Jurkat cell RNA spiked in. Both conserved end residues are part of each CDR3. A D gene is named only where the DNA matches it firmly. Size tells how often a clone was seen (once, few, many) or the class of an expanded clone, and some rows leave it out.

V gene	D gene	J gene	clone size	CDR3 length	CDR3 protein	CDR3 DNA
TRBV7-9	TRBD1	TRBJ2-1	many	13	CASSRGQGNEQFF	TGTGCCAGCAGCAGGGGACAGGGGAATGAGCAGTTCTTC
TRBV7-6	NA	TRBJ2-7	many	13	CASQHFSSYEQYF	TGTGCCAGCCAACACTTTAGCTCCTACGAGCAGTACTTC
TRBV6-5	NA	TRBJ1-1	few	15	CASSKPGTMNTEAFF	TGTGCCAGCAGTAAGCCCGGGACAATGAACACTGAAGCTTTCTTT
TRBV27	NA	TRBJ1-5	few	15	CASSMGRFSNQPQHF	TGTGCCAGCAGCATGGGACGGTTTAGCAATCAGCCCCAGCATTTT
TRBV12-3/TRBV12-4	NA	TRBJ2-1	few	17	CASSTGVGQGADNEQFF	TGTGCCAGCAGCACCGGAGTGGGACAAGGGGCGGACAATGAGCAGTTCTTC
TRBV7-9	NA	TRBJ1-4	NA	13	CASSSVLSEKLFF	TGTGCCAGCAGCTCCGTTTTAAGTGAAAAACTGTTTTTT
TRBV3-1	NA	TRBJ2-7	many	14	CASSQWIGPYEQYF	TGTGCCAGCAGCCAATGGATAGGGCCCTACGAGCAGTACTTC
TRBV12-3/TRBV12-4	NA	TRBJ1-1	many	15	CASSHRASRSTEAFF	TGTGCCAGCAGCCACAGGGCAAGTAGAAGCACTGAAGCTTTCTTT
TRBV29-1	NA	TRBJ2-3	many	16	CSVEEGSEPSTDTQYF	TGCAGCGTTGAAGAAGGATCCGAACCTAGCACAGATACGCAGTATTTT
TRBV12-3/TRBV12-4	TRBD2	TRBJ2-7	few	14	CASSLAGHNYEQYF	TGTGCCAGCAGTCTAGCGGGACACAACTACGAGCAGTACTTC
TRBV27	NA	TRBJ1-2	few	15	CASSPDSNLNYGYTF	TGTGCCAGCAGTCCGGACAGCAATCTTAACTATGGCTACACCTTC
TRBV28	TRBD2	TRBJ2-1	NA	18	CASSFRLAGGGGSDEQFF	TGTGCCAGCAGTTTCCGACTAGCGGGAGGAGGAGGGAGCGATGAGCAGTTCTTC
TRBV27	NA	TRBJ2-7	NA	13	CASSFGVGNERYF	NA
TRBV5-6	NA	TRBJ2-7	NA	14	CASSMVSMTYEQYF	TGTGCCAGCAGCATGGTGAGCATGACCTACGAGCAGTACTTC
TRBV7-2	TRBD2	TRBJ2-1	NA	17	CASTGLAGASSYNEQFF	TGTGCCAGCACCGGACTAGCGGGGGCGAGCTCCTACAATGAGCAGTTCTTC
TRBV29-1	TRBD2	TRBJ2-5	few	16	CSVERGAGGPQETQYF	TGCAGCGTTGAAAGAGGCGCGGGGGGCCCACAAGAGACCCAGTACTTC
TRBV3-1	TRBD1	TRBJ2-5	NA	15	CASSQDKTGAETQYF	TGTGCCAGCAGCCAAGATAAGACAGGGGCAGAGACCCAGTACTTC
TRBV20-1	TRBD2	TRBJ2-3	few	16	CSASLPAGGSTDTQYF	TGCAGTGCTAGTCTCCCTGCGGGGGGGAGCACAGATACGCAGTATTTT
TRBV28	TRBD1	TRBJ2-7	many	18	CASSSQWTGPLSSYEQYF	TGTGCCAGCAGTTCCCAGTGGACAGGCCCCTTAAGCTCCTACGAGCAGTACTTC
TRBV12-3/TRBV12-4	TRBD1	TRBJ1-1	NA	11	CASGQGRGAFF	TGTGCCAGCGGACAGGGAAGAGGAGCTTTCTTT
TRBV7-2	TRBD1	TRBJ2-1	NA	20	CASSLKGGTGLMLGYNEQFF	TGTGCCAGCAGCTTAAAGGGCGGGACAGGGCTCATGTTGGGCTACAATGAGCAGTTCTTC
TRBV27	NA	TRBJ1-4	NA	16	CASSLYLAGRGEKLFF	TGTGCCAGCAGTTTATATTTGGCAGGGCGCGGTGAAAAACTGTTTTTT
TRBV20-1	NA	TRBJ1-1	many	14	CSASSGAKNTEAFF	TGCAGTGCCTCGTCAGGGGCGAAGAACACTGAAGCTTTCTTT
TRBV6-2/TRBV6-3	NA	TRBJ1-1	many	12	CASSYGYGEAFF	TGTGCCAGCAGTTACGGGTATGGCGAAGCTTTCTTT
TRBV10-3	NA	TRBJ1-1	NA	12	CAISSEGSEAFF	TGTGCCATCAGCAGCGAGGGGTCAGAAGCTTTCTTT
TRBV29-1	TRBD2	TRBJ2-2	many	15	CSVRLERGITGELFF	TGCAGCGTTCGCCTAGAGCGGGGCATTACCGGGGAGCTGTTTTTT
TRBV27	TRBD1	TRBJ2-7	NA	14	CACSLSTGSYEQYF	TGTGCCTGCAGTCTCTCGACAGGGTCCTACGAGCAGTACTTC
TRBV7-6	NA	TRBJ2-7	many	12	CASSLATDQQYF	TGTGCCAGCAGCCTCGCGACTGACCAGCAGTACTTC
TRBV2	TRBD1	TRBJ1-1	few	18	CASSEIGPGGPVDTEAFF	TGTGCCAGCAGTGAGATTGGGCCAGGGGGCCCGGTGGACACTGAAGCTTTCTTT
TRBV27	NA	TRBJ1-2	NA	15	CASSFRVNPLYGYTF	TGTGCCAGCAGCTTCAGGGTGAACCCCCTTTATGGCTACACCTTC
TRBV19	NA	TRBJ1-4	few	14	CASAPGGFHEKLFF	TGTGCCAGCGCTCCCGGGGGGTTTCATGAAAAACTGTTTTTT
TRBV7-2	NA	TRBJ2-1	few	14	CASSLVGGRREQFF	TGTGCCAGCAGCTTAGTGGGGGGTCGGCGAGAGCAGTTCTTC
TRBV6-2/TRBV6-3	TRBD2	TRBJ2-1	NA	14	CASKKLAANNEQFF	TGTGCCAGCAAAAAACTAGCGGCGAACAATGAGCAGTTCTTC
TRBV4-3	NA	TRBJ2-6	NA	17	CASSQVVKVSGANVPTF	TGCGCCAGCAGCCAAGTTGTGAAGGTCTCTGGGGCCAACGTCCCGACTTTC
TRBV7-9	NA	TRBJ1-2	NA	15	CASSSTGRTNYGYTF	TGTGCCAGCAGCTCTACCGGGAGAACTAACTATGGCTACACCTTC
TRBV7-9	NA	TRBJ2-2	many	15	CASSLRQPNTGELFF	TGTGCCAGCAGCTTAAGACAGCCGAACACCGGGGAGCTGTTTTTT